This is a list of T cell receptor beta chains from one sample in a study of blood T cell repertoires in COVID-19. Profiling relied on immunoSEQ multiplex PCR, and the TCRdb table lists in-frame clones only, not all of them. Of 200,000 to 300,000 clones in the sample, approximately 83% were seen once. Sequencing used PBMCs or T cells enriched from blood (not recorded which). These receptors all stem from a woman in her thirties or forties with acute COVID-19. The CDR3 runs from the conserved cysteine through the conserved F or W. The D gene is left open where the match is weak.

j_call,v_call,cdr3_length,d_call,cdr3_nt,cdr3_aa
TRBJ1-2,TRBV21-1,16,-,TGTGCCAGCAGCAAAGAGATACAGTCCCACGTCTATGGCTACACCTTC,CASSKEIQSHVYGYTF
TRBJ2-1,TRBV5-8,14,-,TGTGCCAGCAGCTTGGGAGCTAGCTACAATGAGCAGTTCTTC,CASSLGASYNEQFF
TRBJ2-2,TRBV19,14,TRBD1,TGTGCCAGTAGCTCAACAGGGGGCACCGGGGAGCTGTTTTTT,CASSSTGGTGELFF
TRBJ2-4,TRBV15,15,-,TGTGCCACCAGCTCCCGAGCAGGGGATAAAAACATTCAGTACTTC,CATSSRAGDKNIQYF
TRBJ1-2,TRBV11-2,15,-,TGTGCCAGCAGCAAATCTCAAAGGACTGAGTATGGCTACACCTTC,CASSKSQRTEYGYTF
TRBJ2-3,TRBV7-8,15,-,TGTGCCAGCAGCTTACAGCGTCTCTCCACAGATACGCAGTATTTT,CASSLQRLSTDTQYF
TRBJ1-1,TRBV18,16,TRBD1,TGTGCCAGCTCACCAACTTTACAGGGGGCTCGGACTGAAGCTTTCTTT,CASSPTLQGARTEAFF
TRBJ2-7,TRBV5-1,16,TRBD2,TGCGCCAGCAGCTTGGGGGTCAGCGGGGGAACCTACGAGCAGTACTTC,CASSLGVSGGTYEQYF
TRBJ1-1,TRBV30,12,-,TGTGCCTGGAGTGGCATGGGAGAAGAAGCTTTCTTT,CAWSGMGEEAFF
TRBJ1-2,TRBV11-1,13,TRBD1,TGTGCCAGCAGCTTGGGACAGGGGTATGGCTACACCTTC,CASSLGQGYGYTF